This record concerns one TCR beta chain sequence. The antigen remains undetermined. This CDR3 comprises 12 residues. The germline gives CDR1 MDHEN, CDR2 SYDVKM. Unmatched junction bases numbered 6, after V lost 2 bases and J lost 12 bases. The data are from a study of OX40 agonist ivuxolimab in advanced cancers. Findings and limits, study-wide: The 0.1-3.0 mg/kg partial responders had among the lowest clonal expansion. More expanded clones were found, on average, in CD8+ than in CD4+ T cells.

TCRdb keeps only in-frame clones here, not all; method: immunoSEQ multiplex PCR. The table shows fewer than 40,000 clones, with under 90% occurring only once. The TCR comes from an adult with an advanced solid tumor such as melanoma, head and neck, liver or kidney cancer. The V call is TRBV28, the J call TRBJ2-7; 8 bases align to TRBD1. Sequencing used CD4+ or CD8+ T cells sorted from blood, obtained in a trial of the OX40 agonist ivuxolimab. Here the CDR3 reads CASSLGQGAWYF. In DNA form, the CDR3 reads TGTGCCAGCAGTTTAGGGCAGGGGGCATGGTACTTC. Full variable domain (remainder filled in from reference TRBV28 and TRBJ2-7): DVKVTQSSRYLVKRTGEKVFLECVQDMDHENMFWYRQDPGLGLRLIYFSYDVKMKEKGDIPEGYSVSREKKERFSLILESASTNQTSMYLCASSLGQGAWYFGPGTRLTVT.